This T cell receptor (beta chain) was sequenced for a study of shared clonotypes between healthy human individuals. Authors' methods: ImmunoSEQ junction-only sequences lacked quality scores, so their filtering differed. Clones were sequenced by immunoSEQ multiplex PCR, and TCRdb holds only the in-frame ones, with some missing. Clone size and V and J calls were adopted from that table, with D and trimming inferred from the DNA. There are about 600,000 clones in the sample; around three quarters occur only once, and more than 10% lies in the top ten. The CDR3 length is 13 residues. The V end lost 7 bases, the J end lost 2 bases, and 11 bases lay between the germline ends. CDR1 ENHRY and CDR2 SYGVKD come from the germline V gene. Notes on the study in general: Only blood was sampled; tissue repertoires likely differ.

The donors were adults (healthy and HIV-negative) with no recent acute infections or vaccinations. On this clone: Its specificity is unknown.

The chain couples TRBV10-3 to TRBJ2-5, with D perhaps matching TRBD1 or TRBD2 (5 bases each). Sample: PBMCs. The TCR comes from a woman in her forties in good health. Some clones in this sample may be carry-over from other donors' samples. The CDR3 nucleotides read TGTGCCATCAAGGGGCTAGCACAAGAGACCCAGTACTTC. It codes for CAIKGLAQETQYF.